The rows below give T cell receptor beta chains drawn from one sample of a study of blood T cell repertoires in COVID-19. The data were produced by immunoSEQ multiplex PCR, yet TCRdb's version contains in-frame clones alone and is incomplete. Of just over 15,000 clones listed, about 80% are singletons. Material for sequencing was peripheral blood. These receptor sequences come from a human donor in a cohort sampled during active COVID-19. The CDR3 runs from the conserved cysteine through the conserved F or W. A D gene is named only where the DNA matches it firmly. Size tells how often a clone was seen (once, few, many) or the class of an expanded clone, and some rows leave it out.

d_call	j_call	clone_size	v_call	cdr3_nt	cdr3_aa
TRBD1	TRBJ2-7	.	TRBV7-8	TGTGCCAGCAGCACAGGGGGTGGCTACGAGCAGTACTTC	CASSTGGGYEQYF
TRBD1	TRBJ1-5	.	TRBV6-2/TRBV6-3	TGTGCCAGCAGTCAGGACAGGGACTATCAGCCCCAGCATTTT	CASSQDRDYQPQHF
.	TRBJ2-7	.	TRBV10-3	TGTGCCATCGGGAACGGGAGTAGCCCCGAGCAGTACTTC	CAIGNGSSPEQYF
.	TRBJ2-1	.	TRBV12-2	TGTGCAAGTCGCTTAGCGCCCAGACAGCCTATCTACAATGAGCAGTTCTTC	CASRLAPRQPIYNEQFF
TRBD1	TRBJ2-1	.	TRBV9	TGTGCCAGCACGGGACAGGGTAACAATGAGCAGTTCTTC	CASTGQGNNEQFF
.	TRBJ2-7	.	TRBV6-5	TGTGCCAGCAGTCTCCCCGGCGGCTACGAGCAGTACTTC	CASSLPGGYEQYF
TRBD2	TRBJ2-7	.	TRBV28	TGTGCCAGCAGACTCAGCGGGACCCTTGGCGAGCAGTACTTC	CASRLSGTLGEQYF
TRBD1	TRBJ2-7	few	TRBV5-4	TGTGCCAGCAGCTTGGGAGGGGACAGCTACGAGCAGTACTTC	CASSLGGDSYEQYF
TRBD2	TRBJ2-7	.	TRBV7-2	TGTGCCAGCAGCTTACTAGCGGGAGTTAGCCACGAGCAGTACTTC	CASSLLAGVSHEQYF
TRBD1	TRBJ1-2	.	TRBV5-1	TGCGCCAGCAGCGAAAACGGACAGGCTGGTGGCTACACCTTC	CASSENGQAGGYTF
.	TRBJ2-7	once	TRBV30	TGTGCCTGGAGTGTAGGTGACGGGTTTAAGGAGCAGTACTTC	CAWSVGDGFKEQYF
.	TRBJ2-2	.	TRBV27	TGTGCCAGCAGTCTCCGTCGGGGCGGGGAGCTGTTTTTT	CASSLRRGGELFF
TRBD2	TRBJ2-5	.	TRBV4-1	TGCGCCAGCAGCCAAGGTAGTGGGGGGGGTACCCAAGAGACCCAGTACTTC	CASSQGSGGGTQETQYF
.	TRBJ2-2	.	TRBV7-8	TGTGCCAGCAGCCAAACGCGGACAACGACCGGGGAGCTGTTTTTT	CASSQTRTTTGELFF
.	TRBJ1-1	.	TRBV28	TGTGCCAGCAGGTCTAGGGGGTCTTGGAACACTGAAGCTTTCTTT	CASRSRGSWNTEAFF
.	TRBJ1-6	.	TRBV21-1	TGTGCCAGCAGCAAAAGGACAGGGGCTGGTTCACCCCTCCACTTT	CASSKRTGAGSPLHF
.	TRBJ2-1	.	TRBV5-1	TGCGCCAGCAGCTTACAATACAATGAGCAGTTCTTC	CASSLQYNEQFF
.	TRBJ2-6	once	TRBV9	TGTGCCAGCAGCGAAGGGGCTTCTGGGGCCAACGTCCTGACTTTC	CASSEGASGANVLTF
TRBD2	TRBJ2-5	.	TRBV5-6	TGTGCCAGCAGCCCGGGACTAGCGGGACTGGAGACCCAGTACTTC	CASSPGLAGLETQYF
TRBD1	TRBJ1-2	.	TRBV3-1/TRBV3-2	TGTGCCAGCAGCCAAGGACAGGGGACTGGCTACACCTTC	CASSQGQGTGYTF
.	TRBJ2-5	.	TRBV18	TGTGCCAGCTCATCATCCCGGGGAGGTGAGACCCAGTACTTC	CASSSSRGGETQYF
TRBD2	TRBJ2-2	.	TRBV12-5	TGTGCTAGTGGTTTGAGGACTAGCGCACAGGGAAACACCGGGGAGCTGTTTTTT	CASGLRTSAQGNTGELFF
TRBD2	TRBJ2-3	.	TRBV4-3	TGCGCCAGCAGCCAAGTTACTAGCGGGGGGGACGATACGCAGTATTTT	CASSQVTSGGDDTQYF
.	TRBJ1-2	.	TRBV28	TGTGCCAGCAGTTCTACAGGGTATGGCTACACCTTC	CASSSTGYGYTF
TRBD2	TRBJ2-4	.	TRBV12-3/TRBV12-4	TGTGCCAGCAGATCGGGGGGGCTTGACATTCAGTACTTC	CASRSGGLDIQYF
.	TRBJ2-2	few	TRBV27	TGTGCCAGCAGTCCCAGTCACCCCGGGGAGCTGTTTTTT	CASSPSHPGELFF
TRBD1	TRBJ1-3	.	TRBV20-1	TGCAGTGCTAGTCTAGGGGGCTGGGGCTCTGGAAACACCATATATTTT	CSASLGGWGSGNTIYF
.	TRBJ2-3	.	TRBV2	TGTGCCAGCAGTCGCGCGGGGCCCAGCACAGATACGCAGTATTTT	CASSRAGPSTDTQYF
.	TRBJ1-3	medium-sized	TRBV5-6	TGTGCCAGCAGCGTCAGCTCTGGAAACACCATATATTTT	CASSVSSGNTIYF
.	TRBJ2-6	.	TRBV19	TGTGCCAGTCAACTTTCAGGGGCCAACGTCCTGACTTTC	CASQLSGANVLTF
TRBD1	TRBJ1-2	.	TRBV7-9	TGTGCCAGCAGCCGGGGACAGGTGGGCTACACCTTC	CASSRGQVGYTF
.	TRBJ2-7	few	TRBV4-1	TGCGCCAGCAGCCCGAACTGGAACAGCCACGAGCAGTACTTC	CASSPNWNSHEQYF
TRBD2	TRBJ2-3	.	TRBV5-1	TGCGCCAGCAGGACTAGCGGAGTAGAAGATACGCAGTATTTT	CASRTSGVEDTQYF
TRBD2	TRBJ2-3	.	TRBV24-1	TGTGCCACCACCCCCGGGACTAGCGGGGCAAGCACAGATACGCAGTATTTT	CATTPGTSGASTDTQYF
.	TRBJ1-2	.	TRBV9	TGTGCCAGCAGCGTATCTGACAGAGCTAACTATGGCTACACCTTC	CASSVSDRANYGYTF
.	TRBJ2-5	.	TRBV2	TGTGCCAGCAGTGCCGCGGCGTTTCAAGAGACCCAGTACTTC	CASSAAAFQETQYF
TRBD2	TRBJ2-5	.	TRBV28	TGTGCCAGCAGTGGGACTAGCGGGGGAGAGACCCAGTACTTC	CASSGTSGGETQYF
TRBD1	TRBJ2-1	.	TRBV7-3	TGTGCCAGCAGCTTAAAACAGGGGGGTTCCTACAATGAGCAGTTCTTC	CASSLKQGGSYNEQFF
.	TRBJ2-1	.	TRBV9	TGTGCCAGCAGCGCATATCGGCAGGGGTGGGGGCAGTTCTTC	CASSAYRQGWGQFF
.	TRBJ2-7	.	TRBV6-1	TGTGCCAGCAGTGAAATGGTTCCCGGCTCCTACGAGCAGTACTTC	CASSEMVPGSYEQYF
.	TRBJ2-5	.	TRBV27	TGTGCCAGCAGTTTAGGGAGGGGGTACCAAGAGACCCAGTACTTC	CASSLGRGYQETQYF